This passage covers 13 T cell receptor beta chains from one sample sequenced in a study of cytomegalovirus exposure and HLA in healthy donors. In the PCR, 60 Vbeta and 13 Jbeta primers were used. TCRdb's copy holds only in-frame clones and misses some; the assay was immunoSEQ multiplex PCR. In the table there are approximately 150,000 clones, over 80% of which are singletons. The sample was PBMCs. The receptors stem from a human donor in good health.

This sequence joins TRBV19 and TRBJ1-5; 8 bases line up with TRBD1. V lost 6 bases and J lost 4; bases outside the gene matches: 8. The CDR3 sequence is 15 residues long. Per germline, CDR1 LNHDA and CDR2 SQIVND (reference sequence). DNA of the CDR3: TGTGCCAGTAGGACAGGACAGGGAGTTAATCAGCCCCAGCATTTT. It encodes CASRTGQGVNQPQHF.

The CDR3 here is CASSLDRFSPATQYF. The CDR3 nucleotides are TGTGCCAGCAGCTTAGACCGCTTTAGCCCAGCTACGCAGTATTTT. V gene TRBV11-3 combines with J gene TRBJ2-3; unclear D gene. The ends were cut back, 0 bases at V and 8 bases at J, with 15 bases in the middle. Looked up from germline, CDR1 is SGHNT and CDR2 is YENEEA. The CDR3 spans 15 residues.

The chain links TRBV5-1 to TRBJ2-5; 10 bases match TRBD2. The CDR3 length is 18 residues. Germline loops: CDR1 SGHRS, CDR2 YFSETQ. V lost 2 bases to trimming and J lost 2 bases; unmatched junction nucleotides: 12. The CDR3 loop is CASSLIPSGGPIQETQYF. CDR3 coding DNA: TGCGCCAGCAGCTTAATCCCTAGCGGGGGACCCATTCAAGAGACCCAGTACTTC.

In this sample, this clone turned up once. This chain links TRBV7-8 with TRBJ2-2, with 9 bases that match TRBD2. Per the germline V gene, CDR1 is SGHVS and CDR2 is FQNEAQ. With 5 bases clipped from V and 2 bases from J, the junction kept 3 bases outside the gene matches. The CDR3 covers 15 residues. CDR3 loop: CASSPGLANTGELFF. In DNA, the CDR3 is TGTGCCAGCAGCCCGGGACTAGCAAACACCGGGGAGCTGTTTTTT.

V usage is TRBV21-1 and J usage is TRBJ1-4; the D segment call TRBD1 is taken from the table without a DNA check. TRBV21-1 is classified as a pseudogene. The CDR3 runs to 15 residues. CDR3 nucleotides: TGTGCCAGCAGCACAACCGGGACAGGGGCGGGAAAACTGTTTTTT. It translates to CASSTTGTGAGKLFF.

The chain has TRBV7-9 and TRBJ2-7; a weak D match, TRBD2 (6 bases). The CDR3 totals 12 residues. The germline V gene encodes CDR1 SEHNR and CDR2 FQNEAQ (reference sequence). The V end lost 5 bases, the J end lost 5 bases, and 10 bases lay between the germline ends. The CDR3, as DNA: TGTGCCAGCAGCCCGACTAGGAACGAGCAGTACTTC. It codes for CASSPTRNEQYF. The variable domain in full, with the rest retrieved from reference TRBV7-9 and TRBJ2-7, is DTGVSQNPRHKITKRGQNVTFRCDPISEHNRLYWYRQTLGQGPEFLTYFQNEAQLEKSRLLSDRFSAERPKGSFSTLEIQRTEQGDSAMYLCASSPTRNEQYFGPGTRLTVT.

This clone showed up just a few times. This chain links TRBV7-8 with TRBJ2-1; perhaps TRBD2 as D (6 bases). Trimming stripped 2 bases from V and 6 bases from J, with 8 bases between. The CDR3 length is 13 residues. The germline gives CDR1 SGHVS, CDR2 FQNEAQ. This chain's CDR3 is CASSLRLVNEQFF. In DNA, the CDR3 is TGTGCCAGCAGCTTAAGACTAGTCAATGAGCAGTTCTTC.

This clone was detected only once. The chain is built from TRBV5-1 and TRBJ2-7; TRBD2 agrees at 14 bases. V trimming: 4 bases; J trimming: 7 bases; junction bases outside the gene matches: 13. The CDR3 spans 17 residues. Germline values: CDR1 SGHRS, CDR2 YFSETQ. The CDR3 nucleotides are TGCGCCAGCAGCCCGGGACTAGCGGGGGCCCAAGCGGGGGAGCAGTACTTC. Translated: CASSPGLAGAQAGEQYF.

Details on this clone: Different DNA sequences within this sample yield the same CDR3. The rearrangement links TRBV9 to TRBJ2-7, with TRBD1 identical over 8 bases. This CDR3 region has 14 residues. Germline V lookup: CDR1 SGDLS, CDR2 YYNGEE. Losses at the gene ends were 2 bases for V and 3 bases for J; bases not matched to a gene: 4. CDR3: CASSVGGTGYEQYF. The CDR3 DNA sequence: TGTGCCAGCAGCGTGGGTGGGACAGGCTACGAGCAGTACTTC. The full variable domain, rest sourced from reference TRBV9 and TRBJ2-7, is DSGVTQTPKHLITATGQRVTLRCSPRSGDLSVYWYQQSLDQGLQFLIQYYNGEERAKGNILERFSAQQFPDLHSELNLSSLELGDSALYFCASSVGGTGYEQYFGPGTRLTVT.

The chain recombines TRBV7-2 with TRBJ2-2; 9 positions agree with TRBD2. The CDR3 has 17 residues. J lost 5 bases, V lost 5 bases, and 12 bases had no gene match. Germline CDR1 is SGHTA and CDR2 is FQGNSA. DNA for the CDR3: TGTGCCAGCAGCGGTCAAGCAGCGGGGGGAACGACCGGGGAGCTGTTTTTT. It yields the protein CASSGQAAGGTTGELFF. Complete variable domain (other parts from reference TRBV7-2 and TRBJ2-2): GAGVSQSPSNKVTEKGKDVELRCDPISGHTALYWYRQSLGQGLEFLIYFQGNSAPDKSGLPSDRFSAERTGGSVSTLTIQRTQQEDSAVYLCASSGQAAGGTTGELFFGEGSRLTVL.

The chain is built from TRBV11-3 and TRBJ2-7, with 9 bases lining up with TRBD2. Trimming removed 1 base from V and 3 bases from J; junction bases left unmatched: 1. In germline, CDR1 is SGHNT, CDR2 YENEEA. CDR3 length equals 14 residues. Written as DNA, the CDR3 is TGTGCCAGCAGCTTAGGCGGGGGGGACTACGAGCAGTACTTC. Its translation: CASSLGGGDYEQYF. The whole variable domain, filled in from reference TRBV11-3 and TRBJ2-7, reads EAGVVQSPRYKIIEKKQPVAFWCNPISGHNTLYWYLQNLGQGPELLIRYENEEAVDDSQLPKDRFSAERLKGVDSTLKIQPAELGDSAVYLCASSLGGGDYEQYFGPGTRLTVT.

The chain couples TRBV5-1 to TRBJ2-2; the D is unclear. Trimming shortened V by 5 bases and J by 0 bases, and 11 bases separated the two germline ends. CDR1 is SGHRS and CDR2 is YFSETQ in the germline V gene. CDR3 length: 15 residues. The CDR3 sequence: CASSLTNANTGELFF. The CDR3 region has the DNA TGCGCCAGCAGTCTAACTAATGCGAACACCGGGGAGCTGTTTTTT.

The V gene is TRBV4-1, the J gene TRBJ2-7; the D gene is possibly TRBD2 (5 bases). The germline V gene encodes CDR1 MGHRA and CDR2 YSYEKL. Trimming shortened V by 2 bases and J by 0 bases, and 11 bases separated the two germline ends. This CDR3 comprises 15 residues. DNA of the CDR3: TGCGCCAGCAGCCAAACGGACTCAAGCTCCTACGAGCAGTACTTC. It codes for CASSQTDSSSYEQYF.